This T cell receptor beta chain was recovered during a study of blood T cells in healthy people across ages. Trimming removed 5 bases from V and 4 bases from J; junction bases left unmatched: 2. The V gene's germline CDR1 is SNHLY and CDR2 FYNNEI. CDR3 size: 13 residues. This clonotype was seen a handful of times. The antigen is undetermined. Primed by a sample-barcoded 5' primer and a J-beta primer mix, a second PCR proceeded for 7 to 11 cycles. TCRdb recomputed calls from the 5' RACE reads with MiXCR, one row per CDR3 protein. The profile shows 1,800,000 or so distinct CDR3 sequences, around 40% of them singletons. Study-level results: PBMCs left unsorted prevented a conclusive naive versus antigen-experienced comparison. Investigators treated diversity estimates from one million T cells as underestimates.

The material sequenced was blood. The V and J genes are TRBV2 and TRBJ2-3; TRBD1 matches 8 bases. The clonotype was recovered from a human donor in good health. Here the CDR3 reads CASSQTGADTQYF. As DNA, the CDR3 is TGTGCCAGCAGTCAGACAGGGGCAGATACGCAGTATTTT.